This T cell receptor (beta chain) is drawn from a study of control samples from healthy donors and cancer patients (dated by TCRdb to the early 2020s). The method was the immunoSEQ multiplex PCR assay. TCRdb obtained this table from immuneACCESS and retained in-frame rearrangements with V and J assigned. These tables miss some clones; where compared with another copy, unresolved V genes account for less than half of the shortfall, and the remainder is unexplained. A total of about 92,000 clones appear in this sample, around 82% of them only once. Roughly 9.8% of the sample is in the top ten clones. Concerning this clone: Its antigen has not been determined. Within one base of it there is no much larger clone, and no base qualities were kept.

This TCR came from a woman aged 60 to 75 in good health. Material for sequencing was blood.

At the DNA level, the sequence is TGTGCCAGCAGCCTACAACAGGGGGCCACTGAAGCTTTCTTT. Translated, this is CASSLQQGATEAFF. Rearrangement joined TRBV7-2 to TRBJ1-1, with 9 middle bases fitting TRBD1. Including cysteine and phenylalanine, the CDR3 has 14 amino acids. Only CDR3 DNA is held: 42 bases, read in frame from base 1. Compared with germline, V lacks 5 bases and J lacks 4 bases; bases without a gene match: 5. For CDR1 and CDR2, the germline V gene lists SGHTA and FQGNSA.